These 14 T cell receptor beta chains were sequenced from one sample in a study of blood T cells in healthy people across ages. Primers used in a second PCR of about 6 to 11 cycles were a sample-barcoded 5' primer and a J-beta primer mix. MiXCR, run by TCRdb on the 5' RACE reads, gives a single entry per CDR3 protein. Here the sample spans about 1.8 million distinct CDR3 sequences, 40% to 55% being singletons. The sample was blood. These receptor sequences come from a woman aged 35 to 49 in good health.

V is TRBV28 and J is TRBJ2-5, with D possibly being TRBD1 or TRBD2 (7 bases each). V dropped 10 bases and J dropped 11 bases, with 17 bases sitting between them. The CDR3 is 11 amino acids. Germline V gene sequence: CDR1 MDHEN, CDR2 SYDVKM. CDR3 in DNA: TGTGCCATCAGCAGGGGGAGGGAGCAGTACTTC. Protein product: CAISRGREQYF.

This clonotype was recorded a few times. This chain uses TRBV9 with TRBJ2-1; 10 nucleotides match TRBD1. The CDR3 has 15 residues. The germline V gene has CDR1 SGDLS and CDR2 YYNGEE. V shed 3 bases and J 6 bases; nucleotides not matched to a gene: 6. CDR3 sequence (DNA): TGTGCCAGCAGCGAGCAATGGACAGGGGGCAATGAGCAGTTCTTC. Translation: CASSEQWTGGNEQFF.

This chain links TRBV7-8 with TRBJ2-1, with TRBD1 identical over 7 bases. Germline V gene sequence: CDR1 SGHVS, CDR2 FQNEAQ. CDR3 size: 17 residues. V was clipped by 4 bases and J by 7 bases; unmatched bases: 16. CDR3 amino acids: CASSSPSGTVAINEQFF. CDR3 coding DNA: TGTGCCAGCAGCTCACCCTCCGGGACAGTGGCAATAAATGAGCAGTTCTTC.

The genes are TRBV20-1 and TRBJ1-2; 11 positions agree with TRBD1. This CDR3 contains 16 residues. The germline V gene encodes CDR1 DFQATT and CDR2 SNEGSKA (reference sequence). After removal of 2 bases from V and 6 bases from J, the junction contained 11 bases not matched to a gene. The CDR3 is CSARMDRGQYRNGYTF. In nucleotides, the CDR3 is TGCAGTGCTAGAATGGACAGGGGGCAGTATCGTAATGGCTACACCTTC.

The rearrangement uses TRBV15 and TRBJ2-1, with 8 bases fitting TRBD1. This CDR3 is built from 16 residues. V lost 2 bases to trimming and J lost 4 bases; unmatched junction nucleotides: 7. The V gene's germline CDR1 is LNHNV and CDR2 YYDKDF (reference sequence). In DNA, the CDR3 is TGTGCCACCAGCAGACCCAGGGGGCAGAAATACAATGAGCAGTTCTTC. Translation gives CATSRPRGQKYNEQFF.

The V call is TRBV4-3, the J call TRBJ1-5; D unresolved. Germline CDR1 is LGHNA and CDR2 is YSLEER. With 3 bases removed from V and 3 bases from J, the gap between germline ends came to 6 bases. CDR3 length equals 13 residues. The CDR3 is CASSHQLNQPQHF. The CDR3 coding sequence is TGCGCCAGCAGCCACCAGCTCAATCAGCCCCAGCATTTT.

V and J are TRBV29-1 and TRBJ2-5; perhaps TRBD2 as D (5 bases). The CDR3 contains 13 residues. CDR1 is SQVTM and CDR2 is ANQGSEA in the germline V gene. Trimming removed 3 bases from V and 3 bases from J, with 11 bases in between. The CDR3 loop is CSVEAGIEETQYF. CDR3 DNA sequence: TGCAGCGTTGAGGCGGGCATTGAAGAGACCCAGTACTTC.

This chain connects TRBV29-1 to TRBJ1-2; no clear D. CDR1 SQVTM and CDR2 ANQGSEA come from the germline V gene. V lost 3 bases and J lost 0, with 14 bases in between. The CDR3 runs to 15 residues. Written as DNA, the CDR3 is TGCAGCGTTGAGGAGAGGGTCCTAGCTAACTATGGCTACACCTTC. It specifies CSVEERVLANYGYTF.

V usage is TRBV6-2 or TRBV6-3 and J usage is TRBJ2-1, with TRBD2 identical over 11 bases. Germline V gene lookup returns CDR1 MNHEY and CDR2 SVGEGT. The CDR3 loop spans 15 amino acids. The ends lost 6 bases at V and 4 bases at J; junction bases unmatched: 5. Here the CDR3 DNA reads TGTGCCAGCAGACTTAGCGGGGGGGATTACAATGAGCAGTTCTTC. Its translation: CASRLSGGDYNEQFF.

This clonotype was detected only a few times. For the CDR3, the DNA is TGCGCCAGCAGCCAAGAGAATCTAGCGGGGGGGCCGGGTGAGCAGTTCTTC. Protein sequence: CASSQENLAGGPGEQFF. V and J are TRBV4-3 and TRBJ2-1, with 12 bases lining up with TRBD2. The CDR3 has 17 amino acids. CDR1 and CDR2 (germline): LGHNA, YSLEER. V lost 0 bases and J lost 9; bases outside the gene matches: 9.

CDR3 protein: CASIQGRGPDYGYTF. CDR3 in DNA: TGTGCCAGCATCCAGGGTAGGGGGCCTGACTATGGCTACACCTTC. This rearrangement joins TRBV12-3 or TRBV12-4 to TRBJ1-2; 7 positions match TRBD1. J gave up 3 bases and V 7 bases, and 11 bases lay outside the gene matches. The CDR3 is 15 amino acids.

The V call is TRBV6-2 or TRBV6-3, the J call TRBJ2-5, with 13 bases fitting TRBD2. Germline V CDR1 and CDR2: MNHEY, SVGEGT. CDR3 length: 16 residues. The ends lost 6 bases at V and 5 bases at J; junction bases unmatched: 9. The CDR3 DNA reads TGTGCCAGCAGCGCCCCTACTAGCGGGAGGGGGGAGACCCAGTACTTC. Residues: CASSAPTSGRGETQYF.

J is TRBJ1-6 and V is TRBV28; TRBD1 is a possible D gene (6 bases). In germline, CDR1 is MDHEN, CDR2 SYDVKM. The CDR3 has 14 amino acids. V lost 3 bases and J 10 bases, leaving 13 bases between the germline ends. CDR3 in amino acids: CASSLGYGTSPLHF. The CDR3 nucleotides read TGTGCCAGCAGTTTGGGGTACGGGACATCACCCCTCCACTTT.

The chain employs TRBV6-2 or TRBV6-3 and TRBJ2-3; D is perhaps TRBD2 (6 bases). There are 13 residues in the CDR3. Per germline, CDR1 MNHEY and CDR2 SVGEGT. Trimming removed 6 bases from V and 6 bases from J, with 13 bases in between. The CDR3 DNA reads TGTGCCAGCAGCCGGGACTGGGGCGATACGCAGTATTTT. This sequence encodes CASSRDWGDTQYF.